The sequence of this TCR beta chain was determined in a study of blood T cell repertoires in COVID-19. In the study overall: PBMCs, B-cell-depleted T cells, or T cells were the source of the cDNA or gDNA that made up the material.

TCRdb keeps only in-frame clones here, not all; method: immunoSEQ multiplex PCR. Among fewer than 500,000 clones listed, roughly nine tenths were seen once. The CDR3 is 16 amino acids. Germline CDR1 is SGHVS and CDR2 is FQNEAQ. V trimming: 7 bases; J trimming: 6 bases; junction bases outside the gene matches: 13. Recruits, aged 18 to 89 years, lived in roughly 22 US areas. Input material: PBMCs or T cells enriched from blood (not recorded which). The chain combines TRBV7-8 with TRBJ2-2, with TRBD2 matching over 8 bases. The source of this sequence is a man younger than 45 who had recovered from COVID-19. The CDR3 DNA sequence: TGTGCCAGCATTCCCCCCCCGGGAGGGCCTTCCGGGGAGCTGTTTTTT. Amino acid sequence: CASIPPPGGPSGELFF.